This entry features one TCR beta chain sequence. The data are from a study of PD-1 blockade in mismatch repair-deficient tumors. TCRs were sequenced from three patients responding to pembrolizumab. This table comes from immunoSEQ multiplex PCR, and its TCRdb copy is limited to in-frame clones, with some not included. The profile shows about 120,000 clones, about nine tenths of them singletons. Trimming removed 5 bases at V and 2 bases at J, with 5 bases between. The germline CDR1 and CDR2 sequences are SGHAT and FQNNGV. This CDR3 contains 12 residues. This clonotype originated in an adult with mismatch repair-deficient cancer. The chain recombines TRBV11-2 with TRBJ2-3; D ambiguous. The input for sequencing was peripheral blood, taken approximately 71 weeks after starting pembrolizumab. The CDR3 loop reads CASSAYTDTQYF. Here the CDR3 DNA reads TGTGCCAGCAGCGCCTACACAGATACGCAGTATTTT. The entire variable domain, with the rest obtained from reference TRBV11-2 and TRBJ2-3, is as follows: EAGVAQSPRYKIIEKRQSVAFWCNPISGHATLYWYQQILGQGPKLLIQFQNNGVVDDSQLPKDRFSAERLKGVDSTLKIQPAKLEDSAVYLCASSAYTDTQYFGPGTRLTVL.